The next 4 T cell receptor beta chains were all read from a single sample in a study of T-cell memory formation after mild COVID-19. TCRdb re-called the 5' RACE reads through MiXCR, storing one row per CDR3 protein. This sample yields about 340,000 distinct CDR3 sequences, of which approximately 15% are seen a single time; 22% belongs to the top ten. The sequenced sample was PBMCs or a T cell subset sorted from them (not recorded which). These receptors were obtained from a man aged 18 to 35 who had mild COVID-19 (a few samples of this study predate the infection). Cell type and time point are not known.

V usage is TRBV7-3 and J usage is TRBJ2-1; 10 nucleotides align to TRBD2. Germline values: CDR1 SGHTA, CDR2 FQGTGA. The CDR3 consists of 14 residues. V shed 9 bases, J shed 5 bases, and the junction held 7 bases outside the gene matches. CDR3 DNA: TGTGCCAGTAGAACTAGCGGGGATAACAATGAGCAGTTCTTC. Encoded protein: CASRTSGDNNEQFF.

This clonotype was counted a few times. The chain has TRBV4-3 and TRBJ2-2, with TRBD2 identical over 7 bases. Germline values: CDR1 LGHNA, CDR2 YSLEER. The CDR3 extends over 16 amino acids. Trimming cost V 5 bases and J 4 bases; bases outside gene matches: 10. This chain's CDR3 is CASSRTRVWVTGELFF. In nucleotides, the CDR3 is TGCGCCAGCAGCAGGACTAGGGTTTGGGTCACCGGGGAGCTGTTTTTT.

V and J are TRBV11-3 and TRBJ2-2, with a weak D call TRBD1 (5 bases). The CDR3 sequence is 16 residues long. The V end lost 0 bases, the J end lost 4 bases, and 12 bases lay between the germline ends. Per the germline V gene, CDR1 is SGHNT and CDR2 is YENEEA. The CDR3 protein is CASSLDGRVATGELFF. The CDR3 DNA is TGTGCCAGCAGCTTAGACGGCAGGGTGGCCACCGGGGAGCTGTTTTTT.

This rearrangement joins TRBV7-2 to TRBJ2-1; TRBD2 matches 9 bases. In germline, CDR1 is SGHTA, CDR2 FQGNSA. The junction had 10 bases not matched to a gene; V was cut back by 7 bases and J by 6 bases. The CDR3 contains 15 residues. The CDR3 sequence: CASTSPGTSFNEQFF. CDR3 nucleotide sequence: TGTGCCAGCACCTCCCCCGGGACTAGCTTCAATGAGCAGTTCTTC.